Following are 6 T cell receptor beta chains from one sample sequenced in a study of T cells after yellow fever vaccination. A single record per CDR3 protein comes from TCRdb applying MiXCR to the 5' RACE reads. Found here are 450,000 to 550,000 distinct CDR3 sequences, roughly 22% of them singletons; the top ten hold roughly a sixth. This specimen was PBMCs, taken roughly 23 days after the first yellow fever vaccination. These receptors all stem from a man in his late teens or twenties who received the YFV17D yellow fever vaccine.

This clonotype came up a few times. V usage is TRBV7-9 and J usage is TRBJ2-7; weak D call: TRBD1 (6 bases). The CDR3 has 14 residues. V lost 5 bases, J lost 2 bases, and 13 bases lay in between. Germline V gene lookup returns CDR1 SEHNR and CDR2 FQNEAQ (reference sequence). The CDR3 DNA reads as TGTGCCAGCAGCATCAGGGGAGCCCCCTACGAGCAGTACGTC. Translation gives CASSIRGAPYEQYV.

V gene TRBV29-1 combines with J gene TRBJ2-5; D remains ambiguous. Per germline, CDR1 SQVTM and CDR2 ANQGSEA. The CDR3 is made up of 11 amino acids. V lost 2 bases to trimming and J lost 0 bases, with 1 base between them. The CDR3 DNA is TGCAGCGTTGAATACCAAGAGACCCAGTACTTC. As protein: CSVEYQETQYF.

This clonotype was picked up a small number of times. The genes are TRBV5-1 and TRBJ2-5; unclear D gene. CDR3 length: 14 residues. V was trimmed by 4 bases and J by 3 bases, leaving 13 bases between them. Germline CDR1 reads SGHRS; CDR2 reads YFSETQ. The CDR3 coding sequence is TGCGCCAGCAGCATCATGACTGGGAAAGAGACCCAGTACTTC. It codes for CASSIMTGKETQYF. The entire variable domain, with the rest obtained from reference TRBV5-1 and TRBJ2-5, is as follows: KAGVTQTPRYLIKTRGQQVTLSCSPISGHRSVSWYQQTPGQGLQFLFEYFSETQRNKGNFPGRFSGRQFSNSRSEMNVSTLELGDSALYLCASSIMTGKETQYFGPGTRLLVL.

The rearrangement links TRBV7-2 to TRBJ2-3, with 10 bases fitting TRBD2. The V gene's germline CDR1 is SGHTA and CDR2 FQGNSA. The V segment lost 5 bases and the J segment 9 bases; nucleotides outside the gene matches: 11. This CDR3 spans 15 amino acids. DNA of the CDR3: TGTGCCAGCAGCCCAGGACTAGCGGCTGATACGACGCAGTATTTT. It encodes CASSPGLAADTTQYF.

The genes are TRBV11-2 and TRBJ2-5; 10 nucleotides align to TRBD1. This CDR3 is 15 amino acids long. Germline V gene data show CDR1 as SGHAT and CDR2 as FQNNGV. V dropped 1 base and J dropped 3; count of bases not matched to a gene: 2. CDR3 protein: CASSLGGTGEETQYF. CDR3 sequence (DNA): TGTGCCAGCAGCTTAGGGGGGACAGGGGAAGAGACCCAGTACTTC.

This clonotype came up many times. The chain recombines TRBV7-9 with TRBJ2-2; the D is unclear. Germline V gene sequence: CDR1 SEHNR, CDR2 FQNEAQ (reference sequence). The CDR3 is made up of 12 amino acids. Trimming took 4 bases from V and 4 from J, leaving 4 bases between them. As DNA, the CDR3 is TGTGCCAGCAGCTCGTCCACCGGGGAGCTGTTTTTT. Translating it yields CASSSSTGELFF.